These 29 T cell receptor beta chains were all obtained from the same sample, sequenced in a study of CD8 T cells in Susac syndrome. With random hexamers, reverse transcription was performed on about 0.45 to 1 ug of RNA. TCRdb ran MiXCR on the immunoSEQ multiplex PCR reads and lists one entry per CDR3 protein. The sample consists of about 69,000 distinct CDR3 sequences, over 90% of them appearing once. The specimen was CD8+ T cells from PBMCs. The receptors were gathered from a human donor in good health.

This chain links TRBV6-4 with TRBJ2-1, with D possibly TRBD2 on 5 matching bases. Germline V gene lookup returns CDR1 MRHNA and CDR2 SNTAGT. The V end was cut by 5 bases, the J end by 5 bases, with 16 bases between. CDR3 length: 15 amino acids. This CDR3 reads CASSSDEGSNNEQFF. The CDR3 DNA sequence: TGTGCCAGCAGTTCTGATGAGGGTTCGAACAATGAGCAGTTCTTC.

The chain is built from TRBV14 and TRBJ2-1; possible D gene TRBD2, 6 bases. Germline lookup yields CDR1 SGHDN and CDR2 FVKESK. The V end was cut by 6 bases, the J end by 7 bases, with 16 bases between. The CDR3 sequence is 14 residues long. CDR3 in DNA: TGTGCCAGCAGTCAAACTAGCAGCCTGAATGAGCAGTTCTTC. The encoded protein is CASSQTSSLNEQFF.

The V gene is TRBV27, the J gene TRBJ2-1, with D maybe TRBD1 (6 bases). This CDR3 has 14 amino acids. CDR1 is MNHEY and CDR2 is SMNVEV in the germline V gene (reference sequence). The V end lost 3 bases, the J end lost 3 bases, and 9 bases lay between the germline ends. As DNA, the CDR3 is TGTGCCAGCAGTTTCAGGGGTCTCTACAATGAGCAGTTCTTC. As protein: CASSFRGLYNEQFF.

The chain is built from TRBV19 and TRBJ1-6; weak D call: TRBD1 (5 bases). Germline-derived CDR1 and CDR2 are LNHDA and SQIVND (reference sequence). V lost 7 bases, J lost 7 bases, and 14 bases lay in between. The CDR3 runs to 14 residues. The CDR3 sequence is CASNPQGGNSPLHF. CDR3 in DNA: TGTGCCAGTAATCCGCAGGGTGGCAATTCACCCCTCCACTTT. Variable domain in full (rest from reference TRBV19 and TRBJ1-6): DGGITQSPKYLFRKEGQNVTLSCEQNLNHDAMYWYRQDPGQGLRLIYYSQIVNDFQKGDIAEGYSVSREKKESFPLTVTSAQKNPTAFYLCASNPQGGNSPLHFGNGTRLTVT.

J is TRBJ1-1 and V is TRBV21-1; TRBD1 is the table's D call, not checked against the DNA. TRBV21-1 is a known pseudogene. This CDR3 has 17 residues. This CDR3 reads CASSSTGGSVLNTEAFF. DNA for the CDR3: TGTGCCAGCAGCTCAACAGGGGGCTCAGTTTTGAACACTGAAGCTTTCTTT.

This chain links TRBV9 with TRBJ2-5; TRBD2 agrees at 8 bases. CDR3 length equals 15 residues. V gave up 5 bases and J gave up 5 bases; unmatched junction bases: 11. The germline V gene encodes CDR1 SGDLS and CDR2 YYNGEE. CDR3 loop: CASSHNGGAYETQYF. The CDR3 DNA sequence: TGTGCCAGCAGTCATAACGGGGGGGCTTATGAGACCCAGTACTTC.

The rearrangement uses TRBV14 and TRBJ1-1, with D possibly matching TRBD1 (6 bases). V lost 4 bases to trimming and J lost 0 bases, with 12 bases between them. The CDR3 length is 15 residues. Germline loops: CDR1 SGHDN, CDR2 FVKESK. Here the CDR3 reads CASSPWTDMNTEAFF. CDR3 DNA: TGTGCCAGCAGCCCCTGGACAGACATGAACACTGAAGCTTTCTTT.

The V call is TRBV7-8, the J call TRBJ1-1; D might be TRBD1 (5 bases). This CDR3 comprises 15 residues. With 5 bases removed from V and 1 base from J, the gap between germline ends came to 14 bases. The V gene's germline CDR1 is SGHVS and CDR2 FQNEAQ. CDR3 nucleotides: TGTGCCAGCAGCCACGGCAGAGGGACGAACACTGAAGCTTTCTTT. It specifies CASSHGRGTNTEAFF.

This sequence joins TRBV7-8 and TRBJ2-5; no clear D gene. Germline CDR1 reads SGHVS; CDR2 reads FQNEAQ. This CDR3 is 15 amino acids long. Trimming took off 4 bases at V and 4 bases at J, with 16 bases between the two ends. The CDR3 spells CASSSNVLEGETQYF. The CDR3 DNA reads TGTGCCAGCAGCTCGAACGTCCTAGAAGGAGAGACCCAGTACTTC.

The chain carries TRBV19 and TRBJ1-1, with a tentative D call TRBD1 (6 bases). Germline CDR1 LNHDA, CDR2 SQIVND (reference sequence). The CDR3 loop spans 15 amino acids. Trimming took off 5 bases at V and 2 bases at J, with 15 bases between the two ends. The CDR3 sequence is CASSPTGPENTEAFF. The CDR3 coding sequence is TGTGCCAGTAGTCCTACAGGGCCCGAAAACACTGAAGCTTTCTTT.

The chain joins TRBV13 to TRBJ1-1, with D hard to call. CDR1 PRHDT and CDR2 FYEKMQ come from the germline V gene (reference sequence). The CDR3 spans 14 residues. The V gene lost 4 bases and the J gene lost 2 bases, with 11 bases spanning the gap. The CDR3 sequence is CASSSRAYNTEAFF. The CDR3 region has the DNA TGTGCCAGCAGCTCTCGGGCCTACAACACTGAAGCTTTCTTT.

The chain is built from TRBV6-1 and TRBJ2-7; TRBD1 or TRBD2 may be the D gene (5 bases each). This CDR3 comprises 14 residues. Germline CDR1 MNHNS, CDR2 SASEGT. The V end lost 5 bases, the J end lost 2 bases, and 13 bases lay between the germline ends. The CDR3: CASSPGTDTYEQYV. CDR3 coding DNA: TGTGCCAGCAGTCCCGGGACCGATACCTACGAGCAGTACGTC.

The V and J genes are TRBV7-9 and TRBJ2-2; no clear D gene. Trimming removed 6 bases at V and 0 bases at J, with 8 bases between. Germline V gene data show CDR1 as SEHNR and CDR2 as FQNEAQ (reference sequence). The CDR3 runs 14 residues. CDR3 bases: TGTGCCAGCAGATTGACAACGAACACCGGGGAGCTGTTTTTT. This codes for CASRLTTNTGELFF.

The chain couples TRBV7-9 to TRBJ2-7, with D perhaps matching TRBD2 (5 bases). Germline CDR1 is SEHNR and CDR2 is FQNEAQ (reference sequence). The V end was cut by 5 bases, the J end by 3 bases, with 5 bases between. The CDR3 spans 11 residues. This chain's CDR3 is CASSTSYEQYF. The CDR3 DNA reads as TGTGCCAGCAGCACTAGCTACGAGCAGTACTTC.

The chain recombines TRBV4-1 with TRBJ2-1; maybe TRBD1 (5 bases). Germline-derived CDR1 and CDR2 are MGHRA and YSYEKL. With 0 bases removed from V and 8 bases from J, the gap between germline ends came to 8 bases. CDR3 size: 13 residues. In DNA, the CDR3 is TGCGCCAGCAGCCAAGAGCAGGGTGATGAGCAGTTCTTC. Its protein is CASSQEQGDEQFF.

The V and J genes are TRBV19 and TRBJ2-6; D might be TRBD1 (5 bases). The V gene lost 5 bases and the J gene lost 0 bases, with 11 bases spanning the gap. The CDR3 is made up of 16 amino acids. The germline gives CDR1 LNHDA, CDR2 SQIVND (reference sequence). The CDR3 reads CASSPQDHSGANVLTF. CDR3 in DNA: TGTGCCAGTAGTCCACAGGACCACTCTGGGGCCAACGTCCTGACTTTC.

V usage is TRBV14 and J usage is TRBJ1-2; possibly TRBD1 for D (6 bases). Trimming removed 3 bases from V and 8 bases from J, with 13 bases in between. CDR1 and CDR2 (germline): SGHDN, FVKESK. The CDR3 runs to 13 residues. CDR3 nucleotides: TGTGCCAGCAGCCACCCAAGGACAGCCGGCTACACCTTC. This gives the protein CASSHPRTAGYTF.

This clonotype was found once. The J gene is TRBJ2-2, the V gene TRBV19; TRBD1 matches 9 bases. The CDR3 has 16 residues. Trimming took 4 bases from V and 7 from J; bases not matched to a gene: 10. Germline V gene lookup returns CDR1 LNHDA and CDR2 SQIVND (reference sequence). The CDR3 DNA is TGTGCCAGTAGTACGGGACAGGGCGTATTGTTCGGGGAGCTGTTTTTT. Protein product: CASSTGQGVLFGELFF.

The rearrangement joins TRBV19 to TRBJ2-1, with D possibly matching TRBD2 (5 bases). The CDR3 is 16 residues long. The V end was cut by 1 base, the J end by 3 bases, with 13 bases between. The germline CDR1 and CDR2 sequences are LNHDA and SQIVND (reference sequence). This chain's CDR3 is CASSIVGLDFYNEQFF. The CDR3, as DNA: TGTGCCAGTAGTATAGTAGGCCTGGACTTCTACAATGAGCAGTTCTTC. The whole variable domain, filled in from reference TRBV19 and TRBJ2-1, reads DGGITQSPKYLFRKEGQNVTLSCEQNLNHDAMYWYRQDPGQGLRLIYYSQIVNDFQKGDIAEGYSVSREKKESFPLTVTSAQKNPTAFYLCASSIVGLDFYNEQFFGPGTRLTVL.

This chain uses TRBV7-8 with TRBJ2-1, with D unresolved. Trimming took off 1 base at V and 6 bases at J, with 10 bases between the two ends. Per germline, CDR1 SGHVS and CDR2 FQNEAQ. This CDR3 spans 14 amino acids. This CDR3 reads CASSLGAGGNEQFF. CDR3 bases: TGTGCCAGCAGCTTAGGGGCAGGCGGCAATGAGCAGTTCTTC.

The chain uses TRBV20-1 and TRBJ2-7, with 8 bases aligning to TRBD1. V trimming: 2 bases; J trimming: 6 bases; junction bases outside the gene matches: 3. CDR1 is DFQATT and CDR2 is SNEGSKA in the germline V gene (reference sequence). CDR3 length: 12 amino acids. The CDR3 loop is CSARRDRLEQYV. The CDR3, as DNA: TGCAGTGCTAGAAGGGACAGGCTCGAGCAGTACGTC.

The V gene is TRBV7-9, the J gene TRBJ2-5, with D possibly being TRBD2 (5 bases). V dropped 0 bases and J dropped 1 base, with 6 bases sitting between them. CDR1 is SEHNR, CDR2 FQNEAQ, per germline (reference sequence). CDR3 length equals 14 residues. The CDR3 is CASSLAAGQETQYF. The CDR3 DNA follows: TGTGCCAGCAGCTTAGCGGCGGGCCAAGAGACCCAGTACTTC.

The DNA for the CDR3 is TGTGCCAGTAGTATAGGAGGAGAGACCCAGTACTTC. This sequence encodes CASSIGGETQYF. V and J are TRBV19 and TRBJ2-5; no clear D gene. V was clipped by 1 base and J by 4 bases, with 4 bases between them. Germline V CDR1 and CDR2: LNHDA, SQIVND (reference sequence). The CDR3 length is 12 residues. Full variable domain (missing parts from reference TRBV19 and TRBJ2-5): DGGITQSPKYLFRKEGQNVTLSCEQNLNHDAMYWYRQDPGQGLRLIYYSQIVNDFQKGDIAEGYSVSREKKESFPLTVTSAQKNPTAFYLCASSIGGETQYFGPGTRLLVL.

This clonotype was seen only once. This chain uses TRBV13 with TRBJ1-1; TRBD1 might be the D (5 bases). This CDR3 spans 14 amino acids. V lost 5 bases and J 1 base, leaving 11 bases between the germline ends. The germline CDR1 and CDR2 sequences are PRHDT and FYEKMQ (reference sequence). Here the CDR3 DNA reads TGTGCCAGCAGCGTGGACACCTCGAACACTGAAGCTTTCTTT. Translated, it gives CASSVDTSNTEAFF.

The V and J genes are TRBV30 and TRBJ2-5; a possible D gene is TRBD1 (6 bases). V gave up 1 base and J gave up 4 bases, with 16 bases separating them. There are 15 residues in the CDR3. Germline values: CDR1 GTSNPN, CDR2 SVGIG (reference sequence). The CDR3 nucleotides are TGTGCCTGGAGTGGTTTGGGGGCGGCGGGAGAGACCCAGTACTTC. This translates into CAWSGLGAAGETQYF.

This chain links TRBV29-1 with TRBJ2-1; D ambiguous. The germline V and J ends were trimmed by 0 bases and 3 bases, with 15 bases remaining between them. The V gene's germline CDR1 is SQVTM and CDR2 ANQGSEA. This CDR3 has 16 amino acids. CDR3 sequence reads: CSVEDPGHDFYNEQFF. The CDR3, as DNA: TGCAGCGTTGAAGATCCTGGGCACGATTTCTACAATGAGCAGTTCTTC.

The chain carries TRBV7-9 and TRBJ1-5; the D is unclear. CDR1 is SEHNR and CDR2 is FQNEAQ in the germline V gene (reference sequence). The length of the CDR3 is 13 residues. The ends were cut back, 5 bases at V and 6 bases at J, with 11 bases in the middle. For the CDR3, the DNA is TGTGCCAGCAGCCCAGGCGGAAGTCAGCCCCAGCATTTT. It encodes CASSPGGSQPQHF.

J is TRBJ1-2 and V is TRBV4-1; D may be TRBD1 (6 bases). Deletions cut 1 base from V and 4 bases from J, with 13 bases between. The germline gives CDR1 MGHRA, CDR2 YSYEKL. The CDR3 is made up of 15 amino acids. The CDR3 loop reads CASSQGQGRSYGYTF. For the CDR3, the DNA is TGCGCCAGCAGCCAAGGTCAGGGGAGAAGCTATGGCTACACCTTC.

This clonotype was counted once. The CDR3 DNA reads as TGTGCCTTCCAGGGGGCGGAGAACACCGGGGAGCTGTTTTTT. Protein product: CAFQGAENTGELFF. The chain links TRBV2 to TRBJ2-2, with TRBD1 identical over 8 bases. Germline V CDR1 and CDR2: SNHLY, FYNNEI. CDR3 length: 14 residues. V was pared by 11 bases and J by 1 base, with 6 bases of the junction left unmatched.